This TCR beta chain originates from a study of shared clonotypes between healthy human individuals. This clone was picked up a small number of times. In the authors' workflow: Junction-only sequences without quality scores came from ImmunoSEQ, so filtering differed. Sequenced by immunoSEQ multiplex PCR; TCRdb stores in-frame clones only, minus some. The V and J calls and clone size come from that table; D and trimming were worked out from the DNA. The sample has 400,000 to 600,000 clones, roughly 77% seen once. In germline, CDR1 is MNHNS, CDR2 SASEGT. CDR3 size: 15 residues. V lost 5 bases, J lost 4 bases, and 7 bases stayed unmatched.

The chain employs TRBV6-1 and TRBJ1-5, with 8 bases that match TRBD1. This sequence was found in a woman between 40 and 55 years old in good health. Some clones in this sample may be carry-over from other donors' samples. The source material was PBMCs. For the CDR3, the DNA is TGTGCCAGCAGTATTACTGGGACAGGTAATCAGCCCCAGCATTTT. The encoded protein is CASSITGTGNQPQHF.